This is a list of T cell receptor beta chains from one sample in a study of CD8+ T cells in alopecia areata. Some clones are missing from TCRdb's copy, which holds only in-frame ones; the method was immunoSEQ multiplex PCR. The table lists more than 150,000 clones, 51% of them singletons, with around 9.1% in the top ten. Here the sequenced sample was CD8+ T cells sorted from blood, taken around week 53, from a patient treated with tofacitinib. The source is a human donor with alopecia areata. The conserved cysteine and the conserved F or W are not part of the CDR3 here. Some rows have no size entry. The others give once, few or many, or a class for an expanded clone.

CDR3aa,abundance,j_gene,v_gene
ASSPHSINQPQH,NA,TRBJ1-5,TRBV27
ASSLGSGGYNEQF,NA,TRBJ2-1,TRBV7-8
AWSVGDTLFAEAF,NA,TRBJ1-1,TRBV30
ASRKQAYEQY,NA,TRBJ2-7,TRBV6-1
ASRIAGGSYNEQF,few,TRBJ2-1,TRBV2
ASSLALDRVMETQY,few,TRBJ2-5,TRBV7-9
ASSESGLVETQY,few,TRBJ2-5,TRBV2
ASSRRGSTDTQY,once,TRBJ2-3,TRBV9
ASSEAGTVVSTGANVLT,NA,TRBJ2-6,TRBV2
SVVGGFSYEQY,NA,TRBJ2-7,TRBV29-1
ASSTQGKAGELF,NA,TRBJ2-2,TRBV7-9
ASSRGYGYT,NA,TRBJ1-2,TRBV19
ASSHEGRLVDTGELF,few,TRBJ2-2,TRBV27
AWSVGSGGRAGNEQF,NA,TRBJ2-1,TRBV30
SASGLASQETQY,NA,TRBJ2-5,TRBV29-1
ASSLKGVGTGELF,NA,TRBJ2-2,TRBV7-2
ASSFPDKETQY,NA,TRBJ2-5,TRBV5-6
ASSHRGQRLNQPQH,few,TRBJ1-5,TRBV11-2
ASSFSAGELF,NA,TRBJ2-2,TRBV5-6
AWSEQENYGYT,NA,TRBJ1-2,TRBV30
ASRSDRVWSPLH,once,TRBJ1-6,TRBV6-6
ASSEAGTASTDTQY,NA,TRBJ2-3,TRBV2
ASSSRDGPNTGELF,NA,TRBJ2-2,TRBV27
ASTRDRGLPEAF,NA,TRBJ1-1,TRBV5-1
ASSLTSGGNPSYNEQF,once,TRBJ2-1,TRBV7-2
ASSLYGLRSGNTIY,once,TRBJ1-3,TRBV27
AWGTGELF,once,TRBJ2-2,TRBV30
ASSFPRRAGEQY,few,TRBJ2-7,TRBV7-2
AISESVDSLTGELF,few,TRBJ2-2,TRBV10-3
ASSLTDNYGYT,few,TRBJ1-2,TRBV9
ASSELRTEAF,NA,TRBJ1-1,TRBV2